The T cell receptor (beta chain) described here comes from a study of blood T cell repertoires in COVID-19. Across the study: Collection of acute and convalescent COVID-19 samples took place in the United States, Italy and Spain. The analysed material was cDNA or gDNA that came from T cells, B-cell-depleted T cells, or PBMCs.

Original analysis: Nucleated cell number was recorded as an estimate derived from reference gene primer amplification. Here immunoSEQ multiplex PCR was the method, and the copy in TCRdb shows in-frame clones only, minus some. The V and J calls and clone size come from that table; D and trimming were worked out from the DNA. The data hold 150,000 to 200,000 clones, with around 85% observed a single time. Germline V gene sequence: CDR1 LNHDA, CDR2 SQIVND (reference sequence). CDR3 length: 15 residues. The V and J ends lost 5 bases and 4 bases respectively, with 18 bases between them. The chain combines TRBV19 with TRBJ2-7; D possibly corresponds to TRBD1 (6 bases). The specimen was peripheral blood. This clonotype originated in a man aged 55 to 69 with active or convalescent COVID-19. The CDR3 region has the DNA TGTGCCAGTAGTGTCACAGGGTCGTCGGATTACGAGCAGTACTTC. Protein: CASSVTGSSDYEQYF.